This T cell receptor beta chain was recorded in a study of T-cell reconstitution after alpha-beta-depleted transplantation in children. J was trimmed by 5 bases and V by 3 bases; bases with no gene match: 7. The CDR3 has 15 amino acids. Germline V gives CDR1 SGHRS, CDR2 YFSETQ. During its preparation, the TCRbeta library received unique molecular identifiers. TCRdb analysed the PCR reads with MiXCR anew, one entry per CDR3 protein. The data show some 590,000 distinct CDR3 sequences, over 9.5% seen once. This clonotype was picked up a small number of times. V is TRBV5-1 and J is TRBJ2-4, with TRBD1 matching over 8 bases. The sequencing used PBMCs from the stem cell graft donor, collected from the stem cell graft. This receptor was obtained from a human donor who donated a stem cell graft to a child with acute myeloid leukemia. The CDR3 bases are TGCGCCAGCAGCTCCGTCCCAGGGGGCGAAAACATTCAGTACTTC. Translation gives CASSSVPGGENIQYF.